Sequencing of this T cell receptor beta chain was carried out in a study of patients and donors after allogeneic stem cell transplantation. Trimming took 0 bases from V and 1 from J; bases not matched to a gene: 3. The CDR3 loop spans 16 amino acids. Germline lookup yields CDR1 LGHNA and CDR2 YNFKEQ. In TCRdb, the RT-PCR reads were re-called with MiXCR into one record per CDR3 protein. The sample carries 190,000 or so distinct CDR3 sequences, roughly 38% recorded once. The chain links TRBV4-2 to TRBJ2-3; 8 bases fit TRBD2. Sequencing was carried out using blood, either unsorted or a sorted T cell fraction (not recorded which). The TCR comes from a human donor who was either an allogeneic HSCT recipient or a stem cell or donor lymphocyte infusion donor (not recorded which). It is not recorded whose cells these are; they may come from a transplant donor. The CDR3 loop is CASSQDSAGGTDTQYF. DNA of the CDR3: TGTGCCAGCAGCCAAGATTCAGCGGGGGGCACAGATACGCAGTATTTT.